The clone carrying this TCR beta chain was seen once. What it recognizes is unknown. The study ran the assay at deep level. Splitting of each subset's genomic DNA was done evenly across several immunoSEQ plates. Data came from immunoSEQ multiplex PCR; TCRdb stores just in-frame clones and leaves some out. The table records some 2,500,000 clones, 93% of them present only once. The CDR3 loop spans 14 amino acids. V lost 2 bases to trimming and J lost 4 bases, with 11 bases between them. Germline CDR1 and CDR2: SGDLS and YYNGEE. This sample stems from a study of shared clonotypes between healthy human individuals. Study observations and caveats: The naive CD4 repertoires of a few donors were compared, and about 5% of clonotypes were shared.

The rearrangement joins TRBV9 to TRBJ2-3; D gene uncertain. This sequence was found in a man aged 18 to 35 in good health. Some clones in this sample may be carry-over from other donors' samples. Sequencing was carried out using naive CD4+ T cells from PBMCs. The subset denotes: CD45RA+ positively selected. The CDR3 protein is CASSVSMFADTQYF. In DNA form, the CDR3 reads TGTGCCAGCAGCGTTAGTATGTTTGCAGATACGCAGTATTTT.